This TCR beta chain derives from a study of metastatic and nonmetastatic thyroid tumors. Turning to the study itself: Repertoire comparisons spanned blood and tumor or nodule tissue from malignant and benign thyroid patients. Study-wide findings and caveats: Benign nodules were reported to have significantly lower TCR beta diversity than malignant thyroid tumors, in blood and tumor.

This clone has ten or more counts. Antigen: not known. Since a much larger clone is just one base distant, this may be a read error. Per the original data handling: To classify distant metastasis in papillary thyroid cancer, a model was built from CDR3 differences across clinicopathological groups. MiXCR reprocessed the PCR reads for TCRdb. The V and J calls, along with clone size, are taken from TCRdb and not from the paper's own processing. The data hold about 93,000 clones, with 7.5% to 9% observed a single time. V was cut by 9 bases and J by 6 bases, with 14 bases left in between. Germline CDR1 reads KGHDR; CDR2 reads SFDVKD. The CDR3 length is 13 residues. There were no patients who had received any treatment before thyroid surgery.

V and J are TRBV24-1 and TRBJ2-1; D is perhaps TRBD2 (5 bases). Sequenced: blood. This TCR was recovered from a female donor with papillary thyroid cancer or a benign thyroid nodule (not recorded which). Some clones in this sample may be carry-over from other donors' samples. CDR3: CATSAGVRNEQFF. CDR3 in DNA: TGTGCCACCTCAGCCGGGGTACGCAATGAGCAGTTCTTC.